This T cell receptor (beta chain) comes out of a study of blood T cell repertoires in COVID-19. Across the study: COVID-19 samples from acute and convalescent phases originated in the United States, Italy and Spain. The cDNA or gDNA used as material had been derived from T cells, B-cell-depleted T cells, or PBMCs.

There are 14 residues in the CDR3. Trimming stripped 0 bases from V and 2 bases from J, with 9 bases between. Germline CDR1 reads SGHRS; CDR2 reads YFSETQ. In its sample, this clone was seen a few times. The sample carries other DNA sequences with the same CDR3. Per the authors' pipeline: The assay estimated nucleated cells by amplifying reference gene primers. Sequenced by immunoSEQ multiplex PCR; TCRdb stores in-frame clones only, minus some. The DNA was the basis for D and trimming; V, J and clone size are from that table. Found here are around 250,000 clones, 84% of them singletons; the top ten hold 8.6%.

Material for sequencing was peripheral blood. The genes are TRBV5-1 and TRBJ2-7; D is unresolved. The TCR originated in a human donor in a cohort sampled during active COVID-19. CDR3 in amino acids: CASSLVVSPYEQYF. CDR3 nucleotides: TGCGCCAGCAGCTTGGTTGTTAGCCCCTACGAGCAGTACTTC.